The rows below give T cell receptor beta chains drawn from one sample of a study of tumor-infiltrating lymphocytes in localized non-small cell lung cancer. Clones were read by immunoSEQ multiplex PCR, and TCRdb kept only the in-frame ones, dropping some. The sample shows about 16,000 clones, around 70% of them seen only once. Source material: lung tumor tissue. The source is a human donor with non-small cell lung cancer. Each CDR3 is given with its conserved first and last residue. D genes are given only for firm matches. Only some rows state a clone size, as once, few, many or a class for expanded clones.

>TRBJ1-2|-|TRBV18|15|TRBD1
CASSPLQGASYGYTF
TGTGCCAGCTCACCATTACAGGGGGCGAGTTATGGCTACACCTTC
>TRBJ1-2|-|TRBV10-3|14|-
CAIRRTVLTNGYTF
TGTGCCATCAGACGGACAGTCCTGACGAATGGCTACACCTTC
>TRBJ1-1|-|TRBV19|13|TRBD1
CASRGQANTEAFF
TGTGCCAGTAGGGGACAGGCGAACACTGAAGCTTTCTTT
>TRBJ2-2|-|TRBV25-1|14|TRBD2
CASTTSGNTGELFF
TGTGCCAGCACCACTAGCGGAAACACCGGGGAGCTGTTTTTT
>TRBJ2-1|-|TRBV5-1|15|TRBD2
CASKSGGGTYNEQFF
TGCGCCAGCAAGTCGGGAGGGGGAACTTACAATGAGCAGTTCTTC
>TRBJ2-7|-|TRBV27|13|-
CASRQGASYEQYF
TGTGCCAGCAGACAGGGTGCGTCCTACGAGCAGTACTTC
>TRBJ1-2|-|TRBV28|14|TRBD1
CASSNRGPEAGYTF
TGTGCCAGCAGCAACAGGGGGCCCGAGGCTGGCTACACCTTC
>TRBJ2-3|-|TRBV6-5|13|TRBD2
CASSGGSQDTQYF
TGTGCCAGCTCGGGGGGATCCCAGGATACGCAGTATTTT
>TRBJ1-5|-|TRBV11-3|13|-
CASSLVVAQPQHF
TGTGCCAGCAGCTTAGTGGTGGCGCAGCCCCAGCATTTT
>TRBJ2-3|-|TRBV7-9|18|-
CASSSLWTVSLFTDTQYF
TGTGCCAGCAGCTCACTGTGGACAGTCTCACTCTTCACAGATACGCAGTATTTT
>TRBJ2-1|-|TRBV5-1|15|-
CASSPDPYSYNEQFF
TGCGCCAGCTCCCCAGACCCCTACAGCTACAATGAGCAGTTCTTC
>TRBJ1-3|-|TRBV30|16|-
CAWKEPLWGSGNTIYF
TGTGCCTGGAAAGAGCCGCTTTGGGGCTCTGGAAACACCATATATTTT
>TRBJ2-7|-|TRBV18|15|-
CASSPGGPAAAEQYF
TGTGCCAGCTCACCGGGGGGCCCAGCGGCGGCTGAGCAGTACTTC
>TRBJ2-1|-|TRBV25-1|15|-
CASSEAGGKGDEQFF
TGTGCTAGCAGTGAGGCCGGGGGCAAGGGCGATGAGCAGTTCTTC
>TRBJ2-1|-|TRBV4-2|16|TRBD2
CASSQDRASGGLEQFF
TGTGCCAGCAGCCAAGATAGGGCTAGCGGGGGTCTTGAGCAGTTCTTC
>TRBJ1-2|-|TRBV14|11|-
CASRRARGYTF
TGTGCCAGCAGGCGGGCGCGGGGCTACACCTTC
>TRBJ2-5|-|TRBV10-3|15|-
CAIRPDSGTGETQYF
TGTGCCATCAGACCAGACTCCGGGACTGGAGAGACCCAGTACTTC
>TRBJ2-1|few|TRBV4-2|20|TRBD2
CASSQGPPGGAGVGGNEQFF
TGTGCCAGCAGCCAAGGCCCCCCGGGGGGAGCGGGAGTTGGAGGAAATGAGCAGTTCTTC
>TRBJ2-2|few|TRBV10-1|14|-
CASSESFSTGELFF
TGCGCCAGCAGTGAGTCTTTTAGCACCGGGGAGCTGTTTTTT
>TRBJ2-6|-|TRBV7-3|17|-
CASSSRDIGAGANVLTF
TGTGCCAGCAGCTCCCGGGACATTGGGGCTGGGGCCAACGTCCTGACTTTC
>TRBJ2-6|few|TRBV27|15|-
CASSRDFSGANVLTF
TGTGCCAGCAGCCGAGACTTCTCTGGGGCCAACGTCCTGACTTTC
>TRBJ2-1|-|TRBV28|15|TRBD1
CASSAPDRGPNEQFF
TGTGCCAGCAGTGCCCCGGACAGGGGGCCAAATGAGCAGTTCTTC
>TRBJ1-1|-|TRBV29-1|13|-
CSVATGMSTEAFF
TGCAGCGTCGCAACAGGGATGAGTACGGAAGCTTTCTTT
>TRBJ1-3|once|TRBV30|15|-
CAWSVWGTSGNTIYF
TGTGCCTGGAGTGTTTGGGGGACGTCCGGAAACACCATATATTTT
>TRBJ2-6|-|TRBV7-9|18|TRBD1
CASSPGDRTYSGANVLTF
TGTGCCAGCAGCCCCGGGGACAGGACTTACTCTGGGGCCAACGTCCTGACTTTC
>TRBJ2-1|-|TRBV6-5|14|TRBD2
CATRDGGAYNEQFF
TGTGCCACCCGAGATGGGGGGGCCTACAATGAGCAGTTCTTC
>TRBJ2-3|-|TRBV27|19|TRBD2
CASSTGTSGSGTKTDTQYF
TGTGCCAGCAGTACGGGGACTAGCGGGAGCGGGACCAAGACAGATACGCAGTATTTT
>TRBJ2-2|-|TRBV5-1|15|-
CASRRQGGNPGELFF
TGCGCCAGCAGAAGACAGGGAGGGAACCCCGGGGAGCTGTTTTTT
>TRBJ2-5|-|TRBV27|17|TRBD2
CASSPATSGGTGETQYF
TGTGCCAGCAGTCCGGCGACTAGCGGGGGAACCGGGGAGACCCAGTACTTC
>TRBJ1-1|-|TRBV5-1|15|-
CASSPGGPSNTEAFF
TGCGCCAGCAGCCCGGGGGGGCCCTCGAACACTGAAGCTTTCTTT
>TRBJ2-4|medium-sized|TRBV5-1|15|-
CASSPRTGNQNIQYF
TGCGCCAGCAGCCCTCGTACAGGGAACCAAAACATTCAGTACTTC
>TRBJ2-7|medium-sized|TRBV2|15|TRBD1
CASTAGGASPYEQYF
TGTGCCAGCACCGCAGGGGGCGCATCTCCCTACGAGCAGTACTTC
>TRBJ1-2|-|TRBV6-5|15|TRBD1
CASSRTGTGGNGYTF
TGTGCCAGCAGCCGGACCGGGACAGGGGGCAATGGCTACACCTTC
>TRBJ1-5|-|TRBV30|13|-
CAWSVGSNQPQHF
TGTGCCTGGAGTGTTGGGTCCAATCAGCCCCAGCATTTT
>TRBJ1-2|medium-sized|TRBV28|12|-
CASSLGGYGYTF
TGTGCCAGCAGTTTAGGGGGGTATGGCTACACCTTC
>TRBJ1-1|-|TRBV7-9|13|TRBD1
CASSTPGDRKAFF
TGTGCCAGCAGCACACCCGGGGACAGGAAAGCTTTCTTT
>TRBJ1-1|few|TRBV13|16|-
CASSLFQRGEDTEAFF
TGTGCCAGCAGCCTCTTTCAAAGGGGTGAGGACACTGAAGCTTTCTTT
>TRBJ2-5|-|TRBV5-4|15|TRBD1
CASSSKDRNQETQYF
TGTGCCAGCAGCTCTAAGGACAGGAACCAAGAGACCCAGTACTTC
>TRBJ2-1|-|TRBV30|14|TRBD2
CAWSVVLAANEQFF
TGTGCCTGGAGTGTAGTGCTAGCGGCCAATGAGCAGTTCTTC
>TRBJ2-5|few|TRBV27|14|-
CASSLQGSFETQYF
TGTGCCAGCAGTTTACAGGGTTCGTTTGAGACCCAGTACTTC
>TRBJ2-1|few|TRBV25-1|16|-
CASSPEDLPADNEQFF
TGTGCCAGCAGTCCCGAGGACTTACCAGCCGACAATGAGCAGTTCTTC
>TRBJ1-1|-|TRBV30|12|-
CAWRRRETEAFF
TGTGCCTGGAGACGTAGGGAAACTGAAGCTTTCTTT
>TRBJ2-7|-|TRBV10-3|13|TRBD2
CAISVRREDEQYF
TGTGCCATCAGTGTACGGCGGGAGGACGAGCAGTACTTC
>TRBJ1-1|-|TRBV5-6|13|-
CASSWIPNTEAFF
TGTGCCAGCAGCTGGATCCCGAACACTGAAGCTTTCTTT
>TRBJ2-7|-|TRBV4-1|13|-
CASSQASGVEQYF
TGCGCCAGCAGCCAAGCGTCGGGGGTCGAGCAGTACTTC
>TRBJ1-6|-|TRBV27|13|-
CASNRAGNSPLHF
TGTGCCAGCAACCGGGCCGGGAATTCACCCCTCCACTTT
>TRBJ1-6|once|TRBV25-1|15|TRBD1
CASSEPTGGSSPLHF
TGTGCCAGCAGTGAACCGACAGGGGGGAGTTCACCCCTCCACTTT
>TRBJ2-3|once|TRBV4-2|14|TRBD2
CASSRLAGGDTQYF
TGTGCCAGCAGCCGACTAGCGGGAGGGGATACGCAGTATTTT
>TRBJ1-2|-|TRBV2|13|-
CASSVTDNYGYTF
TGTGCCAGCAGCGTTACAGATAACTATGGCTACACCTTC
>TRBJ2-2|-|TRBV7-2|14|-
CASSPTGYDGELFF
TGTGCCAGCAGCCCTACGGGGTATGACGGGGAGCTGTTTTTT
>TRBJ1-6|-|TRBV5-5|15|-
CASSLISSYNSPLHF
TGTGCCAGCAGCTTGATCAGCTCCTATAATTCACCCCTCCACTTT